This T cell receptor beta chain stems from a study of Graves' ophthalmopathy and Graves' hyperthyroidism (dated by TCRdb to the late 2010s). A note on the overall study: Peripheral blood samples were taken at the time of initial diagnosis, before any treatment was given. The study used signatures of the TCR beta repertoire to tell Graves' ophthalmopathy apart from Graves' hyperthyroidism and to predict which patients would progress to ophthalmopathy. In total, 135 blood samples were TCR-sequenced: 40 to 45 ophthalmopathy, 80 or so hyperthyroidism and roughly 17 hyperthyroidism-to-ophthalmopathy patients. To explore V-J signatures that separate ophthalmopathy from hyperthyroidism, a discovery set of about 100 patients was enrolled, consisting of more than 40 with ophthalmopathy and about 60 with stable hyperthyroidism. An independent validation cohort comprised roughly 20 hyperthyroidism patients and 15 to 17 patients who later progressed from hyperthyroidism to ophthalmopathy. T-cell repertoires of thyroid tissue and blood were compared in over 5 hyperthyroidism patients. Once sampling was done, hyperthyroidism patients were given methimazole at a starting dose of 30 mg daily, while ophthalmopathy patients were given high-dose intravenous methylprednisolone.

The germline V gene gives CDR1 as SGHAT and CDR2 as FQNNGV. V is reduced by 5 bases and J by 0 bases, leaving a spacing of 10 bases between them. Spanning cysteine to phenylalanine, the CDR3 consists of 15 amino acids. This entry keeps only the CDR3 DNA: 45 bases, framed from base 1. The paper's findings and limits, for the study overall: Most expanded thyroid clonotypes with frequency above 0.001 were also detected in blood, suggesting blood repertoires may reflect the thyroid immune response. No statistical method was used to predetermine the sample size, and group allocation was not hidden from the investigators. Ophthalmopathy was separated from stable hyperthyroidism by the 13-signature model with roughly 88% sensitivity and roughly 83% specificity in cross-validation and with 80%/75% in the test set. In validation, the model predicted ophthalmopathy progression with over 60% sensitivity and approximately 72% specificity; some 13 predicted patients were CT-confirmed with GO in a median of approximately six months.

Concerning this clonotype itself: Its cognate antigen has yet to be identified. The record has no base qualities; no much larger clone is one base away.

For repertoire sequencing, the TCR beta CDR3 regions were amplified from RNA transcripts. The first round of RT-PCR was done with HTBI primers and the Qiagen OneStep RT-PCR kit, and was followed by a second round of multiplex PCR, then size selection and purification. Sequencing of the libraries was carried out on an Illumina HiSeq2000 in paired-end mode with 100 bp reads. As for the authors' bioinformatics: SOAPnuke was used to process the reads, removing any read that contained adapters or uncalled bases, had a mean Phred below 15, or lacked an exact match to the constant primer or identifier. COPE v1.2.5 was used to merge high-quality paired reads. Clonotypes were defined as unique nucleotide sequences and were aligned to IMGT TRB V, D and J references using MiTCR v1.1. Only V-J combinations with frequency above 0.0001 were analysed, covering 99.2% of repertoires. For each V-J combination, a TCR clonal expansion and chaos score was defined as the ratio of F50 clonal expansion to chaos observed in the TCRdist matrix. Welch's t-statistics and random forest were used to reduce features to 13 V-J combinations, which were fed into a naive Bayes classifier. The Morisita-Horn index was used to measure how similar the thyroid and blood repertoires were. TCRdb ran its own pipeline on the public reads, namely fastp trimming at Q25 and MiXCR clone calling, and kept in-frame beta chains. Every CDR3 protein is listed once, alongside the most common genes and DNA of its rows. The authors' filters were not applied to this entry. This sample has 300,000 to 400,000 distinct CDR3 sequences in its table, and roughly 17% of those were observed once. The top ten clonotypes cover roughly an eighth of the sample.

Ophthalmopathy patients were characterized by moderately to severely active disease, a Clinical Activity Score of at least 3, a NOSPECS grade of at least 4, and a disease duration under 3 months. Patients with other autoimmune diseases, uncontrolled infections, pregnancy or lactation were excluded. Diagnosis was based on clinical symptoms, serum thyroxine, TRAb, thyroid ultrasound and orbital computed tomography. Using Ficoll-Paque density gradient centrifugation, PBMCs were isolated from roughly 9.2 ml of fresh peripheral blood. Trizol reagent was used to extract the total RNA, and its quality was then checked on an Agilent 2100 Bioanalyzer.

The sequenced sample was peripheral blood. The sequence came from an adult man with Graves' ophthalmopathy. The chain uses TRBV11-2 and TRBJ2-2; no D gene can be assigned with confidence. The nucleotide sequence reads as follows: TGTGCCAGCAGCCCTCGGCGGCCGAACACCGGGGAGCTGTTTTTT. This is translated as CASSPRRPNTGELFF. Joined to the reference TRBV11-2 and TRBJ2-2 proteins, this CDR3 gives the full variable domain: EAGVAQSPRYKIIEKRQSVAFWCNPISGHATLYWYQQILGQGPKLLIQFQNNGVVDDSQLPKDRFSAERLKGVDSTLKIQPAKLEDSAVYLCASSPRRPNTGELFFGEGSRLTVL.